One sample yielded the 19 T cell receptor beta chains listed below, sequenced in a study of cytomegalovirus exposure and HLA in healthy donors (dated by TCRdb to between 2016 and 2019). The method behind the library was the immunoSEQ multiplex PCR assay. For the multiplex PCR, a mixture combining 60 forward primers for TCR Vbeta segments and 13 reverse primers for TCR Jbeta segments was used. Drawn from immuneACCESS, this table holds only the in-frame rearrangements with V and J called that TCRdb kept. Clones are partly lost; checked studies trace under half to an unresolved V gene and leave the rest unexplained. In this sample the table shows approximately 170,000 clones, roughly 83% of which occur a single time. The ten largest clones capture under 3% of the sample. Sequencing was carried out using PBMCs. These receptors all stem from a woman aged 50 to 65 in good health and CMV-seronegative.

A remark on this clone: Within the sample, other DNA sequences also encode this same CDR3. This chain links TRBV9 with TRBJ1-1, with D possibly TRBD1 on 5 matching bases. The CDR3 has 13 residues. The germline V gene has CDR1 SGDLS and CDR2 YYNGEE. Trimming took off 4 bases at V and 1 base at J, with 8 bases between the two ends. Here the CDR3 reads CASSPGGNTEAFF. The CDR3 DNA is TGTGCCAGCAGCCCCGGGGGGAACACTGAAGCTTTCTTT.

There are a few counts of this clone. The chain is built from TRBV5-1 and TRBJ2-3; D is ambiguous. This CDR3 has 15 residues. Deletions cut 2 bases from V and 0 bases from J, with 10 bases between. CDR1 and CDR2 from the germline V gene are SGHRS and YFSETQ. CDR3 sequence: CASSFGQVSTDTQYF. Written as DNA, the CDR3 is TGCGCCAGCAGCTTCGGTCAGGTTAGCACAGATACGCAGTATTTT.

Only a few counts were recorded for this clone. The V and J genes are TRBV7-7 and TRBJ2-5; D is perhaps TRBD2 (5 bases). V was shortened by 3 bases and J by 2 bases, with 13 bases between the two germline ends. CDR3 length equals 15 residues. Germline-derived CDR1 and CDR2 are SSHAT and FNYEAQ (reference sequence). CDR3 amino acids: CASSFGVSGQETQYF. For the CDR3, the DNA is TGTGCCAGCAGCTTTGGGGTCTCGGGGCAAGAGACCCAGTACTTC.

This chain connects TRBV28 to TRBJ2-2, with D hard to call. Germline V lookup: CDR1 MDHEN, CDR2 SYDVKM. V lost 7 bases and J lost 0, with 9 bases in between. The CDR3 runs to 14 residues. In nucleotides, the CDR3 is TGTGCCAGCATGGTTCTACCGAACACCGGGGAGCTGTTTTTT. This gives the protein CASMVLPNTGELFF.

V usage is TRBV7-9 and J usage is TRBJ2-7; 11 bases match TRBD1. This CDR3 is 16 amino acids long. CDR1 is SEHNR, CDR2 FQNEAQ, per germline (reference sequence). V trimming: 3 bases; J trimming: 2 bases; junction bases outside the gene matches: 6. The CDR3 bases are TGTGCCAGCAGCTTTGAACCGGGACAGGGGGCCTACGAGCAGTACTTC. This encodes CASSFEPGQGAYEQYF. The variable domain in full, completed from reference TRBV7-9 and TRBJ2-7, reads DTGVSQNPRHKITKRGQNVTFRCDPISEHNRLYWYRQTLGQGPEFLTYFQNEAQLEKSRLLSDRFSAERPKGSFSTLEIQRTEQGDSAMYLCASSFEPGQGAYEQYFGPGTRLTVT.

The chain has TRBV5-1 and TRBJ2-1; 8 nucleotides agree with TRBD2. CDR1 SGHRS and CDR2 YFSETQ come from the germline V gene. This CDR3 spans 17 amino acids. The V gene end was trimmed by 4 bases and the J gene end by 4 bases; junction bases not matched to a gene: 13. In DNA, the CDR3 is TGCGCCAGCAGCGCTGTAAGGGCGGGGGGCCAGTACAATGAGCAGTTCTTC. It yields the protein CASSAVRAGGQYNEQFF.

The chain couples TRBV28 to TRBJ2-1; 7 nucleotides match TRBD2. Germline loops: CDR1 MDHEN, CDR2 SYDVKM. The CDR3 is made up of 12 amino acids. The trim removed 3 bases at V and 13 bases at J, leaving 6 bases unmatched. The CDR3 protein is CASSLWEGRQFF. In nucleotides, the CDR3 is TGTGCCAGCAGTTTGTGGGAGGGACGACAGTTCTTC.

The chain joins TRBV28 to TRBJ1-1; the match to TRBD1 covers 8 bases. The CDR3 spans 14 residues. V dropped 4 bases and J dropped 6; count of bases not matched to a gene: 7. Germline lookup yields CDR1 MDHEN and CDR2 SYDVKM. CDR3 in DNA: TGTGCCAGCAGTTACCAGGGGGCGACCGCTGAAGCTTTCTTT. It codes for CASSYQGATAEAFF.

The genes are TRBV5-1 and TRBJ1-2; the match to TRBD1 covers 9 bases. V trimming: 7 bases; J trimming: 2 bases; junction bases outside the gene matches: 9. CDR3 length: 15 residues. Germline assignment: CDR1 SGHRS and CDR2 YFSETQ. The CDR3 DNA reads TGCGCCAGCCGCCCGGAACAGGGGGCGAACTATGGCTACACCTTC. This codes for CASRPEQGANYGYTF. Full variable domain (remainder filled in from reference TRBV5-1 and TRBJ1-2): KAGVTQTPRYLIKTRGQQVTLSCSPISGHRSVSWYQQTPGQGLQFLFEYFSETQRNKGNFPGRFSGRQFSNSRSEMNVSTLELGDSALYLCASRPEQGANYGYTFGSGTRLTVV.

This clone was counted only a few times. CDR3: CGSKRSGRENQPQHF. Here the CDR3 DNA reads TGTGGAAGCAAAAGATCGGGGAGGGAGAATCAGCCCCAGCATTTT. V gene TRBV28 combines with J gene TRBJ1-5; D is uncertain. This CDR3 comprises 15 residues. Germline V lookup: CDR1 MDHEN, CDR2 SYDVKM. The variable domain in full, with the rest retrieved from reference TRBV28 and TRBJ1-5, is DVKVTQSSRYLVKRTGEKVFLECVQDMDHENMFWYRQDPGLGLRLIYFSYDVKMKEKGDIPEGYSVSREKKERFSLILESASTNQTSMYLCGSKRSGRENQPQHFGDGTRLSIL.

The rearrangement uses TRBV6-6 and TRBJ1-2; 7 bases align to TRBD1. The CDR3 sequence is 14 residues long. Trimming took 5 bases from V and 8 from J; bases not matched to a gene: 11. The germline V gene encodes CDR1 MNHNY and CDR2 SVGAGI (reference sequence). CDR3 bases: TGTGCCAGCAGTGAGGGGAGACAGGGAGGAGGCTACACCTTC. Residues: CASSEGRQGGGYTF.

CDR3 nucleotides: TGTGCCAGCAGCGTGACTACAGGGGGCACTGAAGCTTTCTTT. Amino acid sequence: CASSVTTGGTEAFF. The chain combines TRBV9 with TRBJ1-1, with TRBD1 matching 8 bases. Germline V gives CDR1 SGDLS, CDR2 YYNGEE. The CDR3 has 14 amino acids. V trimming: 2 bases; J trimming: 4 bases; junction bases outside the gene matches: 4.

This clone was found a few times. The rearrangement links TRBV4-3 to TRBJ1-3, with D maybe TRBD1 (6 bases). Germline values: CDR1 LGHNA, CDR2 YSLEER. CDR3 length: 15 amino acids. Deletions cut 3 bases from V and 0 bases from J, with 9 bases between. CDR3 sequence (DNA): TGCGCCAGCAGCCAGGGACACAACTCTGGAAACACCATATATTTT. It encodes CASSQGHNSGNTIYF.

V is TRBV19 and J is TRBJ2-5; D unclear. The J call may be in error: the DNA end matches TRBJ2-7 better. Germline V gene lookup returns CDR1 LNHDA and CDR2 SQIVND (reference sequence). The CDR3 spans 13 residues. The CDR3 spells CASSVRLSYEQYF. The CDR3 region has the DNA TGTGCCAGTAGTGTACGACTTTCCTACGAGCAGTACTTC.

Concerning this clone: Other DNA sequences within the sample encode an identical CDR3. The genes are TRBV5-1 and TRBJ2-6, with D perhaps matching TRBD1 (5 bases). V gave up 0 bases and J gave up 0 bases, with 7 bases separating them. Germline V CDR1 and CDR2: SGHRS, YFSETQ. The CDR3 is 16 residues long. The DNA of the CDR3 is TGCGCCAGCAGCTTGGGGCAGGGCTCTGGGGCCAACGTCCTGACTTTC. Its protein is CASSLGQGSGANVLTF.

This clone was detected only once. V and J are TRBV28 and TRBJ2-3; the match to TRBD2 covers 13 bases. Germline V CDR1 and CDR2: MDHEN, SYDVKM. CDR3 length equals 16 residues. V lost 4 bases, J lost 7 bases, and 8 bases stayed unmatched. The CDR3 bases are TGTGCCAGCAGTTCCGGGACTAGCGGGACCTATAATACGCAGTATTTT. It yields the protein CASSSGTSGTYNTQYF.

The chain employs TRBV6-1 and TRBJ1-3; no definite D call. CDR1 and CDR2 from the germline V gene are MNHNS and SASEGT. The CDR3 spans 15 residues. Trimming took off 5 bases at V and 3 bases at J, with 14 bases between the two ends. The CDR3 loop is CASSTDPSSGNTIYF. The CDR3 DNA sequence: TGTGCCAGCAGTACAGATCCTTCGAGTGGAAACACCATATATTTT.

The chain joins TRBV5-6 to TRBJ2-1, with a tentative D call TRBD2 (7 bases). The V gene lost 6 bases and the J gene lost 5 bases, with 15 bases spanning the gap. The CDR3 consists of 14 residues. Germline CDR1 and CDR2: SGHDT and YYEEEE. CDR3 in amino acids: CASIKGGVNNEQFF. The CDR3 DNA follows: TGTGCCAGCATCAAGGGGGGGGTTAACAATGAGCAGTTCTTC.

CDR3 amino acids: CASSLGPVEGDTQYF. The CDR3 nucleotides are TGTGCCAGCAGCTTGGGCCCCGTCGAAGGAGATACGCAGTATTTT. V is TRBV11-1 and J is TRBJ2-3; D unresolved. CDR1 SGHAT and CDR2 FQDESV come from the germline V gene (reference sequence). This CDR3 comprises 15 residues. Trimming took 3 bases from V and 5 from J, leaving 15 bases between them.